The 5 T cell receptor beta chains given below trace back to one sample, sequenced in a study of cytomegalovirus exposure and HLA in healthy donors. Primers: 60 Vbeta forward and 13 Jbeta reverse. TCRdb's table, derived via immunoSEQ multiplex PCR, lists solely in-frame clones and lacks some. Among 35,000 to 55,000 clones listed, approximately 72% were seen once. The source material was PBMCs. The receptor source for this set is a young woman in good health and CMV-seronegative.

This chain links TRBV5-1 with TRBJ2-7, with unresolved D. The CDR3 extends over 18 amino acids. With 0 bases removed from V and 3 bases from J, the gap between germline ends came to 22 bases. CDR1 and CDR2 from the germline V gene are SGHRS and YFSETQ. As DNA, the CDR3 is TGCGCCAGCAGCTTGGGACCGTTTATGGAGCCGCAATTCTACGAGCAGTACTTC. Translating it yields CASSLGPFMEPQFYEQYF.

The chain links TRBV5-1 to TRBJ2-1, with D possibly TRBD1 on 5 matching bases. V lost 0 bases to trimming and J lost 8 bases, with 12 bases between them. The CDR3 length is 14 residues. The germline V gene has CDR1 SGHRS and CDR2 YFSETQ. The CDR3 region has the DNA TGCGCCAGCAGCTTGGCCCCACAGGACCATGAGCAGTTCTTC. As protein: CASSLAPQDHEQFF.

The V call is TRBV15, the J call TRBJ2-5; D gene unclear. Germline-derived CDR1 and CDR2 are LNHNV and YYDKDF (reference sequence). V lost 0 bases to trimming and J lost 1 base, with 6 bases between them. This CDR3 spans 14 amino acids. CDR3 nucleotides: TGTGCCACCAGCAGAGACTCAGTCCAAGAGACCCAGTACTTC. The encoded protein is CATSRDSVQETQYF.

The gene calls are TRBV6-6 and TRBJ1-2; D is undetermined. Germline V gives CDR1 MNHNY, CDR2 SVGAGI (reference sequence). The CDR3 is 13 residues long. Trimming pared 6 bases from V and 0 bases from J, leaving 8 bases between. The DNA of the CDR3 is TGTGCCAGCAGCCGCGGGGCTAACTATGGCTACACCTTC. Its protein is CASSRGANYGYTF.

The rearrangement uses TRBV7-8 and TRBJ1-5; D is perhaps TRBD1 (6 bases). The CDR3 runs 13 residues. Trimming pared 5 bases from V and 7 bases from J, leaving 12 bases between. Germline V CDR1 and CDR2: SGHVS, FQNEAQ. CDR3 region: CASSRGKEQPQHF. CDR3 DNA sequence: TGTGCCAGCAGCAGGGGGAAAGAGCAGCCCCAGCATTTT. The complete variable domain, with remaining parts taken from reference TRBV7-8 and TRBJ1-5, reads GAGVSQSPRYKVAKRGQDVALRCDPISGHVSLFWYQQALGQGPEFLTYFQNEAQLDKSGLPSDRFFAERPEGSVSTLKIQRTQQEDSAVYLCASSRGKEQPQHFGDGTRLSIL.